This T cell receptor (beta chain) is drawn from a study of cytomegalovirus exposure and HLA in healthy donors. Overall study findings and caveats: Previously analyzed data showed that most TCR beta V segments were productive at a frequency of about 87% or about 30%. Reports state that TCR beta sequences accurately predicted most subjects' HLA-A and HLA-B alleles. Several top significant clusters appeared, in a later analysis, to be linked to common viral pathogens.

About this clone: As yet, its antigen is unknown.

V was trimmed by 6 bases and J by 4 bases, leaving 12 bases between them. CDR1 is SGHDN, CDR2 FVKESK, per germline. This CDR3 is 13 amino acids long. Use of 60 Vbeta and 13 Jbeta primers characterized the PCR. The protocol was immunoSEQ multiplex PCR, while the TCRdb copy is restricted to in-frame clones and leaves out a portion. The sample yields 250,000 to 350,000 clones, 80% to 90% seen once. The sequenced sample was PBMCs. The TCR was taken from a man aged 40-55 years in good health and CMV-seropositive. This chain links TRBV14 with TRBJ1-1; TRBD1 is a possible D gene (6 bases). The CDR3 region has the DNA TGTGCCAGCAGAGGTAGGGGGTTCACTGAAGCTTTCTTT. This codes for CASRGRGFTEAFF.